This TCR beta chain was identified during a study of tissue T cells after allogeneic stem cell transplantation. Study-wide results and caveats: The patient cohort was small and clinically heterogeneous, with limited sampling depth. Anatomically similar tissues had similar TCR repertoires within each patient.

CDR3 sequences, V/J genes, frequencies and template counts came from survey-depth TCRbeta sequencing. The method was immunoSEQ multiplex PCR; TCRdb's version includes in-frame clones alone and lacks a portion of them. The sample carries 1,000 to 1,300 clones, approximately 45% recorded once. V lost 2 bases, J lost 2 bases, and 8 bases stayed unmatched. Germline assignment: CDR1 LGHNA and CDR2 YNLKQL (reference sequence). The CDR3 has 18 residues. Of note for this clone: The antigen remains unidentified. The gene names given are mouse names. The sequence runs out 1 residue before the end of the CDR3; the remainder is reconstructed from the germline J gene.

Indicated time point: mouse harvest day 14 after allogeneic transplant. Each mouse received 10^7 T-cell-depleted marrow cells plus 10^6 splenic CD5+ T cells by tail vein. This mouse GVHD model was MHC-mismatched B6 to BALB/c, profiled day 7 or 14. The sample taken for sequencing was spleen. The TCR originated in a female BALB/c mouse given C57BL/6 T cells with graft-versus-host disease after an allogeneic hematopoietic cell transplant. The rearrangement uses TRBV5 and TRBJ2-5; 12 bases map to TRBD2. The sequenced CDR3 bases are TGTGCCAGCAGCCAAATCCCGGGACTGGGGGGTTTCCAAGACACCCAGTAC. It translates to CASSQIPGLGGFQDTQY. The CDR3 in its entirety is CASSQIPGLGGFQDTQYF.